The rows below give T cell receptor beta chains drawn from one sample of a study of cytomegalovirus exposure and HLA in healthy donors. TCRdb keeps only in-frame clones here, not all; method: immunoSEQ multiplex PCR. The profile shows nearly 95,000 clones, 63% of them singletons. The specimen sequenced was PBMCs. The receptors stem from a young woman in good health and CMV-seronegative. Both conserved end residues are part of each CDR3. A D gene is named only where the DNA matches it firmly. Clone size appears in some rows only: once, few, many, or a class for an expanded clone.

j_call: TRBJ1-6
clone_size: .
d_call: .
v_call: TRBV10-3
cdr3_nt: TGTGCCATCAGTGGGGGTAACAGGAGAAGCTCCTATAATTCACCCCTCCACTTT
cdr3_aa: CAISGGNRRSSYNSPLHF

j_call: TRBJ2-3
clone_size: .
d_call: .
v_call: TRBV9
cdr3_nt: TGTGCCAGCAGTGGCGGACTTCGCACAGATACGCAGTATTTT
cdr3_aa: CASSGGLRTDTQYF

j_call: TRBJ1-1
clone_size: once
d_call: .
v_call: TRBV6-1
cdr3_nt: TGTGCCAGTAAGGACATGACGAACACTGAAGCTTTCTTT
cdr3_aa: CASKDMTNTEAFF

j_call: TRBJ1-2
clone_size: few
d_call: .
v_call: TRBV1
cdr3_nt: TGCACCAGCAGCCCCGCCGAGTGGGATGACAGGGATTATGGCTACACCTTC
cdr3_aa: CTSSPAEWDDRDYGYTF

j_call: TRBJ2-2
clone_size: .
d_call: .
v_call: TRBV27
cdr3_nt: TGTGCCAGCAGTTCCCGCCGAGAAAACACCGGGGAGCTGTTTTTT
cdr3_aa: CASSSRRENTGELFF

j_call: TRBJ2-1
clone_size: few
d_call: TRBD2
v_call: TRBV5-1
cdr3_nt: TGCGCCAGCAGCTCCTGGACTAGCGGGCCTTACAATGAGCAGTTCTTC
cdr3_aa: CASSSWTSGPYNEQFF

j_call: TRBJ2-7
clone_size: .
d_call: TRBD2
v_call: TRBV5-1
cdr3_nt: TGCGCCAGCAGCTTGGCTGGGACTAGCGGGGACTACGAGCAGTACTTC
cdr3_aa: CASSLAGTSGDYEQYF

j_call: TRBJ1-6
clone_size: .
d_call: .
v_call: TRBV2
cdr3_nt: TGTGCCAGCAGGGAGTCAGTCGCCTATAATTCACCCCTCCACTTT
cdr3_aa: CASRESVAYNSPLHF

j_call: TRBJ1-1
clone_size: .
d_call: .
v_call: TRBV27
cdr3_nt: TGTGCCAGCAGTTTAGACATCGTCGGGGTGGGGAAAGCTTTCTTT
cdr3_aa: CASSLDIVGVGKAFF

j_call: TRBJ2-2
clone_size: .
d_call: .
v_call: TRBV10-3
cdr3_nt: TGTGCCATCAAGGGGGAACCCTCGAACACCGGGGAGCTGTTTTTT
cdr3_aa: CAIKGEPSNTGELFF

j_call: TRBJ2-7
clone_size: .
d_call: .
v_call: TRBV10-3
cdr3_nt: TGTGCCATCAGACGGGACTCACAATCCTACGAGCAGTACTTC
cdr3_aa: CAIRRDSQSYEQYF

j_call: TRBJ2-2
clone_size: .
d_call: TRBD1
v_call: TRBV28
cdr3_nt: TGTGCCAGCAGTTTACGGGGACAGGGGGCGGCCGGGGAGCTGTTTTTT
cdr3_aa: CASSLRGQGAAGELFF

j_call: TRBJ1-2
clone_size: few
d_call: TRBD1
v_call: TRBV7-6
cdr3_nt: TGTGCCAGCAGCTCCTACTCACAGGGGAACTATGGCTACACCTTC
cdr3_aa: CASSSYSQGNYGYTF

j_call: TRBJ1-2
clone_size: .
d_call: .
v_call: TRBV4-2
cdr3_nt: TGTGCCAGCAGCATGCGACGGGGGAACTATGGCTACACCTTC
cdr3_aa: CASSMRRGNYGYTF

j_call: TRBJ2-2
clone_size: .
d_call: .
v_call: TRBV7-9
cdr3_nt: TGTGCCAGCAGCTCTGGACTCATCGGGGGGGAGCTGTTTTTT
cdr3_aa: CASSSGLIGGELFF

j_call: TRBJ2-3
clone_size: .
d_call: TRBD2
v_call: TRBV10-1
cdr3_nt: TGCGCCAGCAGTGAGCAGCTAGGGAGGAGCGGGACTAGCACAGATACGCAGTATTTT
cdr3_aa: CASSEQLGRSGTSTDTQYF

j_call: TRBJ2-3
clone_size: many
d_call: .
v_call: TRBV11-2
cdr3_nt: TGTGCCAGCAAAAGTGAGTTCACAGATACGCAGTATTTT
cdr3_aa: CASKSEFTDTQYF

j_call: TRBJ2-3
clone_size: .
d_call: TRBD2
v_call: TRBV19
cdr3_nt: TGTGCCACGAGGACTAGCGGGACCACAGATACGCAGTATTTT
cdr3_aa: CATRTSGTTDTQYF

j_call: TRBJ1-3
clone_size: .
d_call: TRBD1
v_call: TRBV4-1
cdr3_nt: TGCGCCAGCAGCCTGACAGGGGAGCCTGGAAACACCATATATTTT
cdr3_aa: CASSLTGEPGNTIYF

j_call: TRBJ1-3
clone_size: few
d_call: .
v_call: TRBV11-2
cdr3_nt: TGTGCCAGCAGCTTTTCCGGGGTATCCGGAAACACCATATATTTT
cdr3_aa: CASSFSGVSGNTIYF

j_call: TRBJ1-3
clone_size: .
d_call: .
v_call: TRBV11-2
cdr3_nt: TGTGCCAGCAGCTTAGACCTCTCTGGAAACACCATATATTTT
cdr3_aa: CASSLDLSGNTIYF

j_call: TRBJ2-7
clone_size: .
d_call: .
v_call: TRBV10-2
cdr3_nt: TGCGCCAGCAGTGAGCAGGGTTCCTACGAGCAGTACTTC
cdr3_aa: CASSEQGSYEQYF

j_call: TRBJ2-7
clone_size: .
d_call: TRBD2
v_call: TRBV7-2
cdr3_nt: TGTGCCAGCAGCCGGGACTACCTCACCTACGAGCAGTACTTC
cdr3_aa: CASSRDYLTYEQYF

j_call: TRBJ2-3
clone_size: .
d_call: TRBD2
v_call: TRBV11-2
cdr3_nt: TGTGCCAGCAGCTCCTTAGAGCGGGGGGGATATACGCAGTATTTT
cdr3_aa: CASSSLERGGYTQYF

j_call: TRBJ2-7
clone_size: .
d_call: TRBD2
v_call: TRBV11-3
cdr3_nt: TGTGCCAGCAGCCAGGGACTAGCGGGGCCGCACGAGCAGTACTTC
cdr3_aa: CASSQGLAGPHEQYF

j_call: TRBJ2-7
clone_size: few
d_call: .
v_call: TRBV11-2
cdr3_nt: TGTGCCAGCAGCTACGGGGACATCTACGAGCAGTACTTC
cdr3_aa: CASSYGDIYEQYF

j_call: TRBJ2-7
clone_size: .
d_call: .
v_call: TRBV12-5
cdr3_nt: TGTGCTAGTGGTTTGACAGGCTTCGAGCAGTACTTC
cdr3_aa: CASGLTGFEQYF

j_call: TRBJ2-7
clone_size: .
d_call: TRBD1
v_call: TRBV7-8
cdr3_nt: TGTGCCAGCAGCCCACAGGGGGCCGGGTGGTACTACGAGCAGTACTTC
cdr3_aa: CASSPQGAGWYYEQYF

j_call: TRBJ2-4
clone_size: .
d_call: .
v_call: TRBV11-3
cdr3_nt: TGTGCCAGCAGCTCCGGAACGGGAAACATTCAGTACTTC
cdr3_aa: CASSSGTGNIQYF

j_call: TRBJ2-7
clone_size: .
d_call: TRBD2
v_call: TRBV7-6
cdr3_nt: TGTGCCAGCAGCTTAGCTACTAGCGCCCACGAGCAGTACTTC
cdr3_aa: CASSLATSAHEQYF

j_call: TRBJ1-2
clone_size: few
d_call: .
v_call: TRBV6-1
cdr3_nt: TGTGCCAGCAGTGAAGGGGTCGGAGTCGACCTATACTATGGCTACACCTTC
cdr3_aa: CASSEGVGVDLYYGYTF

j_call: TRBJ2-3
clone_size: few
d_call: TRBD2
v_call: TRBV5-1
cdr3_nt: TGCGCCAGCAGGAAAGAGGGACTAGCAGGGGATACGCAGTATTTT
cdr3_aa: CASRKEGLAGDTQYF

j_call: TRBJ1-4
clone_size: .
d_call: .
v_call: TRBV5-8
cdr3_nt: TGTGCCAGCAGCTTGGACCAGGGGTCTAGAAAACTGTTTTTT
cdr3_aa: CASSLDQGSRKLFF

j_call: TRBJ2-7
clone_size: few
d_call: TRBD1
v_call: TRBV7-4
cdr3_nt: TGTGCCAGCAGCCAAGGACAGGGGGGAGAGCAGTACTTC
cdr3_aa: CASSQGQGGEQYF

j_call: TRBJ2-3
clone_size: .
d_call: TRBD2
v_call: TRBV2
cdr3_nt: TGTGCCAGCAGTGCGACTAGCGGCACAGATACGCAGTATTTT
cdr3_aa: CASSATSGTDTQYF

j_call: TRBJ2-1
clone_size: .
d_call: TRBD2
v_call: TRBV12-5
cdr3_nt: TGTGCTAGTGGTTTGGGGTCGAGCGGGGCCAATGAGCAGTTCTTC
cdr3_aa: CASGLGSSGANEQFF

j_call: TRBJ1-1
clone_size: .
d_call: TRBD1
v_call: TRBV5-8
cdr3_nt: TGTGCCAGCAGCTTGGGGGGATCAGGGGGCGTCTTGATAGCTTTCTTT
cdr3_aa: CASSLGGSGGVLIAFF

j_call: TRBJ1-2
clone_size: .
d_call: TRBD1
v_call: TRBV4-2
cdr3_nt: TGTGCCAGCAGCCAAGTCGGGACAGGGAGCTATGGCTACACCTTC
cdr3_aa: CASSQVGTGSYGYTF

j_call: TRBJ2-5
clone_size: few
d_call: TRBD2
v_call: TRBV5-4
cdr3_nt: TGTGCCAGCAGGGTAGCGGGGGGTGGGCAAGAGACCCAGTACTTC
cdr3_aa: CASRVAGGGQETQYF

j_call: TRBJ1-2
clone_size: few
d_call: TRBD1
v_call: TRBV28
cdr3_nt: TGTGCCAGCAGCCAGGACAGGTCTGGCTACACCTTC
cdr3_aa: CASSQDRSGYTF

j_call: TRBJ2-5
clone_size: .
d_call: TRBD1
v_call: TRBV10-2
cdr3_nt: TGCGCCAGCAGTGAGGGGACAGGGGGGGAGACCCAGTACTTC
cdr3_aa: CASSEGTGGETQYF

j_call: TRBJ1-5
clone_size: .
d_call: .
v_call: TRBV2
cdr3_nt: TGTGCCAGCAGTGAAGGGCTCGGGGGTAGCAATCAGCCCCAGCATTTT
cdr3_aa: CASSEGLGGSNQPQHF

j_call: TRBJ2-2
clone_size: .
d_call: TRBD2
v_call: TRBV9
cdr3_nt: TGTGCCAGCAGCGTAGTCGGGGGGGCCTCCGGGGAGCTGTTTTTT
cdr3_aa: CASSVVGGASGELFF

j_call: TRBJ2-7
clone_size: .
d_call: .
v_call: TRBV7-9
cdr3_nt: TGTGCCAGCAGCTTAGTGGCGACAGGTAACGAGCAGTACTTC
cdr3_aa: CASSLVATGNEQYF

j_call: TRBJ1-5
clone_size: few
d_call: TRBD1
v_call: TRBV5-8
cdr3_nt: TGTGCCAGCAGCTTAGGGACAGGGACAAATCAGCCCCAGCATTTT
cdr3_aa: CASSLGTGTNQPQHF

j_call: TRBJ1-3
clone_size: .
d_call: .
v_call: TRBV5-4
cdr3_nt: TGTGCCAGCAGCCGGGACATATACTCTGGAAACACCATATATTTT
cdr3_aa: CASSRDIYSGNTIYF

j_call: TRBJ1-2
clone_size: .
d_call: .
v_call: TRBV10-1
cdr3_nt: TGCGCCAGCAGTCCGGGACTAGGGGGTGGCTACACCTTC
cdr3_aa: CASSPGLGGGYTF

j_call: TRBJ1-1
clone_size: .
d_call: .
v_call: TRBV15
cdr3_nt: TGTGCCACCAGCAGCCCGGGGAGGACTGAAGCTTTCTTT
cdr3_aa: CATSSPGRTEAFF

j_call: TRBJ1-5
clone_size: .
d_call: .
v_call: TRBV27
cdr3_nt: TGTGCCAGCAGTCGCAGGGACAATCAGCCCCAGCATTTT
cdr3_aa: CASSRRDNQPQHF

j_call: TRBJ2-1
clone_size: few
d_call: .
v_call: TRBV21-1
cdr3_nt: TGTGCCAGCAGCAAAGGGACTAGCGGGAGGGGAGGTGTTTACAATGAGCAGTTCTTC
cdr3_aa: CASSKGTSGRGGVYNEQFF

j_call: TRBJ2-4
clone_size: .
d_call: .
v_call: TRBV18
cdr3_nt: TGTGCCAGCTCACCAATGGGAGTCAAAAACATTCAGTACTTC
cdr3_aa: CASSPMGVKNIQYF

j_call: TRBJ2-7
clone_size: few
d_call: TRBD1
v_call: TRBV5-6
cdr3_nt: TGTGCCAGCAGCTCTCTGGGACAGGGGGATCAAGAGCAGTACTTC
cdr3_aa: CASSSLGQGDQEQYF

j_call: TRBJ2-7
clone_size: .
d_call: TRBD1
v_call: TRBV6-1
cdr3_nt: TGTGCCAGCAGTGAACCGGTCGGACAGGGCCACGAGCAGTACTTC
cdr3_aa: CASSEPVGQGHEQYF

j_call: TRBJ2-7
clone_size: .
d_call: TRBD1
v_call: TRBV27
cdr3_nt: TGTGCCAGCATTTCGACAGGGGGCTCCTACGAGCAGTACTTC
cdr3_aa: CASISTGGSYEQYF